These 15 T cell receptor beta chains came from one sample sequenced in a study of blood T cell repertoires in COVID-19. The assay was immunoSEQ multiplex PCR, and TCRdb's table has in-frame clones only and misses some. Here the sample spans 410,000 or so clones, 70% to 90% being singletons. Specimen: peripheral blood. The source is a woman aged 35 to 49 with COVID-19, enrolled during active disease.

This sequence joins TRBV5-3 and TRBJ1-1; the D is unclear. TRBV5-3 is treated as an ORF (open reading frame) with a function not yet certain. CDR3 length: 14 amino acids. Trimming left V 7 bases short and J 4 bases short, with 17 bases between. The CDR3 sequence is CARANGVPGTEAFF. CDR3 sequence (DNA): TGTGCCAGAGCCAACGGGGTGCCCGGCACTGAAGCTTTCTTT.

A remark on this clone: The same CDR3 also results from other DNA sequences found in this sample. This chain uses TRBV5-1 with TRBJ2-1; TRBD1 matches at 9 bases. V lost 4 bases, J lost 4 bases, and 3 bases stayed unmatched. The CDR3 totals 14 residues. Germline CDR1 is SGHRS and CDR2 is YFSETQ. CDR3 sequence (DNA): TGCGCCAGCAGCCTGGGACAGGGATACAATGAGCAGTTCTTC. Translation gives CASSLGQGYNEQFF.

The CDR3 is CASSHDRGIYGYTF. In DNA form, the CDR3 reads TGCGCCAGCAGCCACGACAGGGGAATATATGGCTACACCTTC. The rearrangement uses TRBV4-3 and TRBJ1-2; 8 nucleotides match TRBD1. From germline, CDR1 is LGHNA and CDR2 YSLEER. The V segment lost 3 bases and the J segment 5 bases; nucleotides outside the gene matches: 5. This CDR3 has 14 residues.

The genes are TRBV6-2 or TRBV6-3 and TRBJ2-6, with D maybe TRBD1 (6 bases). CDR1 is MNHEY, CDR2 SVGEGT, per germline. Trimming cost V 2 bases and J 2 bases, with 10 bases left between them. The CDR3 loop spans 16 amino acids. CDR3: CASSYPRQAGANVLTF. CDR3 DNA: TGTGCCAGCAGTTACCCCCGACAGGCTGGGGCCAACGTCCTGACTTTC.

This clone is a singleton in its sample. The rearrangement joins TRBV11-3 to TRBJ2-7; 8 nucleotides line up with TRBD1. V dropped 2 bases and J dropped 6; count of bases not matched to a gene: 3. The length of the CDR3 is 13 residues. Germline V gives CDR1 SGHNT, CDR2 YENEEA. The CDR3: CASSLRTGREQYF. Here the CDR3 DNA reads TGTGCCAGCAGCTTAAGGACAGGGCGCGAGCAGTACTTC.

The rearrangement uses TRBV9 and TRBJ1-2, with 8 bases fitting TRBD1. The trim removed 1 base at V and 12 bases at J, leaving 5 bases unmatched. The CDR3 spans 12 residues. The germline V gene has CDR1 SGDLS and CDR2 YYNGEE. Here the CDR3 reads CASSVTGGDHTF. The CDR3 DNA is TGTGCCAGCAGCGTAACAGGGGGTGATCACACCTTC.

J is TRBJ2-7 and V is TRBV24-1; weak D call: TRBD1 (5 bases). Trimming removed 4 bases from V and 6 bases from J, with 27 bases in between. In germline, CDR1 is KGHDR, CDR2 SFDVKD. CDR3 length equals 18 residues. Here the CDR3 DNA reads TGTGCCACCAGTGAGATTGGGAACTCAGACAGAACCCTACGCGAGCAGTACTTC. Its protein is CATSEIGNSDRTLREQYF.

The rearrangement uses TRBV27 and TRBJ1-1; TRBD1 agrees at 9 bases. The germline V gene has CDR1 MNHEY and CDR2 SMNVEV (reference sequence). The CDR3 has 13 residues. The trim removed 11 bases at V and 1 base at J, leaving 5 bases unmatched. The CDR3 DNA is TGTGCCGCACAGGGGGCGGCGAACACTGAAGCTTTCTTT. Translated: CAAQGAANTEAFF.

This chain joins TRBV4-2 and TRBJ1-5; D call uncertain. This CDR3 is built from 14 residues. V lost 1 base and J lost 5, with 9 bases in between. CDR1 is LGHNA and CDR2 is YNFKEQ in the germline V gene. CDR3 nucleotide sequence: TGTGCCAGCAGCCAAGCCGGTGTCGATCAGCCCCAGCATTTT. This gives the protein CASSQAGVDQPQHF.

The chain uses TRBV4-3 and TRBJ2-1; 11 bases agree with TRBD1. Germline V lookup: CDR1 LGHNA, CDR2 YSLEER. The CDR3 is made up of 19 amino acids. J lost 9 bases, V lost 0 bases, and 16 bases had no gene match. This CDR3 reads CASSQERALRDRGIGEQFF. The CDR3 DNA reads as TGCGCCAGCAGCCAAGAGAGGGCTTTGCGGGACAGGGGGATTGGTGAGCAGTTCTTC.

J is TRBJ2-5 and V is TRBV28; 9 nucleotides match TRBD2. Germline values: CDR1 MDHEN, CDR2 SYDVKM. The CDR3 extends over 15 amino acids. V was pared by 5 bases and J by 2 bases, with 6 bases of the junction left unmatched. The CDR3 DNA reads TGTGCCAGCAGTCGTAGCGGGAGCGGGCAAGAGACCCAGTACTTC. As protein: CASSRSGSGQETQYF.

This sequence joins TRBV5-5 and TRBJ2-2, with 10 bases that match TRBD2. J was trimmed by 3 bases and V by 4 bases; bases with no gene match: 9. Looked up from germline, CDR1 is SGHKS and CDR2 is YYEKEE (reference sequence). CDR3 length: 17 amino acids. The CDR3, as DNA: TGTGCCAGCAGCCTGGGGGCGCTAGCGGGAGACACCGGGGAGCTGTTTTTT. It codes for CASSLGALAGDTGELFF.

The chain couples TRBV18 to TRBJ2-5, with TRBD1 as a possible D gene (5 bases). V was trimmed by 1 base and J by 3 bases, leaving 18 bases between them. Per germline, CDR1 KGHSH and CDR2 LQKENI. CDR3 length equals 17 residues. CDR3 bases: TGTGCCAGCTCACCACGAATCACGGGCCAGGGCGAAGAGACCCAGTACTTC. Protein product: CASSPRITGQGEETQYF.

The V call is TRBV27, the J call TRBJ1-5; no definite D call. This CDR3 is built from 14 residues. Trimming removed 10 bases from V and 6 bases from J, with 19 bases in between. Germline loops: CDR1 MNHEY, CDR2 SMNVEV (reference sequence). This chain's CDR3 is CATGGRPPGQPQHF. CDR3 bases: TGTGCCACCGGCGGGCGCCCCCCGGGTCAGCCCCAGCATTTT.

V and J are TRBV9 and TRBJ2-1; 9 nucleotides line up with TRBD1. Per germline, CDR1 SGDLS and CDR2 YYNGEE. J was trimmed by 8 bases and V by 4 bases; bases with no gene match: 10. The CDR3 loop spans 15 amino acids. CDR3 DNA sequence: TGTGCCAGCAGCACCAACCCGACAGGGGGGCATGAGCAGTTCTTC. Its protein is CASSTNPTGGHEQFF.